Below are 5 T cell receptor beta chains sequenced from a single sample in a study of regulatory T cells in long-lasting Graves disease. For TCR beta, libraries came from iRepertoire HTBI primers and Arm-PCR of CDR3 regions. TCRdb analysed the multiplex PCR reads with MiXCR anew, one entry per CDR3 protein. The sample holds around 250,000 distinct CDR3 sequences, around 20% seen once. Specified time point: newly diagnosed GD, antithyroid drugs for less than 3 months. Generation of the TCR library employed RNA extracted from PBMCs. The material was peripheral blood mononuclear cells (PBMCs), obtained at new diagnosis, from a patient treated with antithyroid drugs. These receptors all come from a female donor with Graves disease.

As concerns this clonotype: Just one base apart from a much larger clone, this may be a read error. V is TRBV24-1 and J is TRBJ2-1; 9 positions match TRBD1. The CDR3 has 15 amino acids. Germline V lookup: CDR1 KGHDR, CDR2 SFDVKD. V dropped 7 bases and J dropped 10; count of bases not matched to a gene: 13. The CDR3 nucleotides read TGTGCCACCAGCGCCGGGACAGGGATCGCCTACGAGCAGTTCTTC. Its translation is CATSAGTGIAYEQFF.

The chain recombines TRBV4-3 with TRBJ2-5; tentative D call: TRBD2 (7 bases). The CDR3 runs to 14 residues. V dropped 2 bases and J dropped 4 bases, with 11 bases sitting between them. From germline, CDR1 is LGHNA and CDR2 YSLEER. CDR3 amino acids: CASSQLGGGETQYF. CDR3 DNA sequence: TGCGCCAGCAGCCAATTAGGGGGGGGAGAGACCCAGTACTTC.

This clonotype was detected only a few times. This chain links TRBV19 with TRBJ2-6; tentative D call: TRBD1 (5 bases). Germline V gene sequence: CDR1 LNHDA, CDR2 SQIVND (reference sequence). The CDR3 is 16 residues long. V was pared by 5 bases and J by 0 bases, with 11 bases between. In nucleotides, the CDR3 is TGTGCCAGTAGTTCAGGGCAACACTCTGGGGCCAACGTCCTGACTTTC. Translated: CASSSGQHSGANVLTF.

This chain uses TRBV2 with TRBJ1-1, with 10 bases fitting TRBD1. Germline V lookup: CDR1 SNHLY, CDR2 FYNNEI. The junction had 5 bases not matched to a gene; V was cut back by 6 bases and J by 1 base. This CDR3 is 15 amino acids long. The CDR3: CASSRRDRGNTEAFF. In nucleotides, the CDR3 is TGTGCCAGCAGCCGCCGGGACAGGGGGAACACTGAAGCTTTCTTT. Combining the CDR3 with reference TRBV2 and TRBJ1-1 gives the whole variable domain EPEVTQTPSHQVTQMGQEVILRCVPISNHLYFYWYRQILGQKVEFLVSFYNNEISEKSEIFDDQFSVERPDGSNFTLKIRSTKLEDSAMYFCASSRRDRGNTEAFFGQGTRLTVV.

This clonotype was seen repeatedly, ten times or more. This chain links TRBV6-2 or TRBV6-3 with TRBJ2-1; 11 positions match TRBD2. The V gene end was trimmed by 0 bases and the J gene end by 7 bases; junction bases not matched to a gene: 2. Germline-derived CDR1 and CDR2 are MNHEY and SVGEGT. CDR3 length: 15 amino acids. CDR3 protein: CASSYSLAGENEQFF. The CDR3, as DNA: TGTGCCAGCAGTTACTCACTAGCGGGAGAGAATGAGCAGTTCTTC.